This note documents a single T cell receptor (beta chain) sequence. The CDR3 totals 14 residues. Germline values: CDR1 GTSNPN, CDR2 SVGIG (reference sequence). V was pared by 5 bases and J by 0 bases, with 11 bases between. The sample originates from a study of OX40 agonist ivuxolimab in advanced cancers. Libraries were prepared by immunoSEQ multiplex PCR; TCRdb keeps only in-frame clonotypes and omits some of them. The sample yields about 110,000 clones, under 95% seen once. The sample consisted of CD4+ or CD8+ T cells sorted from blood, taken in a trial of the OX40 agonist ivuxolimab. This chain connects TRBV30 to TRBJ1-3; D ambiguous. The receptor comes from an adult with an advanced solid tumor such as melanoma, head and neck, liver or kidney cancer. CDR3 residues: CAWGGDFSGNTIYF. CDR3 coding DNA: TGTGCCTGGGGCGGGGATTTCTCTGGAAACACCATATATTTT. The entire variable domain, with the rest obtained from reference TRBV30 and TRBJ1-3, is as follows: SQTIHQWPATLVQPVGSPLSLECTVEGTSNPNLYWYRQAAGRGLQLLFYSVGIGQISSEVPQNLSASRPQDRQFILSSKKLLLSDSGFYLCAWGGDFSGNTIYFGEGSWLTVV.